This TCR beta chain was sequenced for a study of blood T cell repertoires in COVID-19. Study details: Italy, Spain and the United States were the sources of the convalescent and acute COVID-19 samples.

The CDR3 is 15 residues long. Germline values: CDR1 SGHKS, CDR2 YYEKEE (reference sequence). Unmatched junction bases numbered 10, after V lost 3 bases and J lost 5 bases. Authors' analysis steps: By means of reference gene primer amplification, nucleated cell counts were estimated. The protocol was immunoSEQ multiplex PCR, while the TCRdb copy is restricted to in-frame clones and leaves out a portion. The V and J calls and the clone size are those of that table, but D and trimming were determined from the DNA. The sample includes under 60,000 clones, about four fifths seen only once; the top ten take about 25%.

The receptor comes from a human donor in a cohort sampled during active COVID-19. Sequencing was done on a sample of peripheral blood. V is TRBV5-5 and J is TRBJ1-1, with TRBD1 matching over 7 bases. The CDR3, as DNA: TGTGCCAGCAGCTGGGGACAGTCTATGTGGACTGAAGCTTTCTTT. Protein product: CASSWGQSMWTEAFF.